This paragraph covers one T cell receptor beta chain sequence. Its antigen remains unknown. V was shortened by 4 bases and J by 5 bases, with 9 bases between the two germline ends. CDR1 and CDR2 (germline): MNHNS, SASEGT. This CDR3 spans 13 amino acids. This entry is derived from a study of OX40 agonist ivuxolimab in advanced cancers. The overall study: Ivuxolimab was delivered to patients intravenously every 2 weeks at doses spanning 0.01 to 10 mg/kg. Patients achieving partial responses numbered three: one hepatocellular carcinoma case and two cutaneous melanoma cases.

The data were produced by immunoSEQ multiplex PCR, yet TCRdb's version contains in-frame clones alone and is incomplete. The sample records 40,000 to 60,000 clones, around 89% being singletons. General study findings and limits: A proportion of nonresponders additionally exhibited low normalized T-cell clonal expansion. Dose levels from 0.1 to 3.0 mg/kg saw CD4+ and CD8+ blood T cells expand clonally by week 6.

The sequencing here drew on CD4+ or CD8+ T cells sorted from blood, taken in a trial of the OX40 agonist ivuxolimab. The TCR comes from an adult with an advanced solid tumor such as melanoma, head and neck, liver or kidney cancer. This chain uses TRBV6-1 with TRBJ1-5; D ambiguous. This chain's CDR3 is CASSVKVDQPQHF. As DNA, the CDR3 is TGTGCCAGCAGTGTTAAGGTGGATCAGCCCCAGCATTTT.